Sequencing of this TCR beta chain was carried out in a study of blood T cell repertoires in COVID-19. Study-level information: The study drew acute and convalescent COVID-19 samples from the United States, Italy and Spain. The cDNA or gDNA used as material had been derived from T cells, B-cell-depleted T cells, or PBMCs.

Data came from immunoSEQ multiplex PCR; TCRdb stores just in-frame clones and leaves some out. The sample includes some 250,000 clones, 86% of them seen just once. This CDR3 is 16 amino acids long. Looked up from germline, CDR1 is KGHSY and CDR2 is FQNENV. With 0 bases removed from V and 2 bases from J, the gap between germline ends came to 11 bases. The specimen was peripheral blood. The TCR sequence derives from a man older than 75 with acute or convalescent COVID-19. The J gene is TRBJ1-5, the V gene TRBV16; D may be TRBD1 (5 bases). The DNA for the CDR3 is TGTGCCAGCAGCCAATCGGGGGGTCCGGGCAATCAGCCCCAGCATTTT. Translation: CASSQSGGPGNQPQHF.